This T cell receptor beta chain is from a study of T-cell reconstitution after alpha-beta-depleted transplantation in children (dated by TCRdb to 2016 to 2017). Background for the entire study: The study quantitatively tracked T-cell immune reconstitution after TCRalphabeta/CD19-depleted allogeneic hematopoietic cell transplantation in children using TCR repertoire profiling.

In the germline V gene, CDR1 corresponds to SGDLS and CDR2 to YYNGEE. Reading from cysteine to phenylalanine, the CDR3 counts 17 amino acids. Just CDR3 DNA is preserved here, 51 bases in frame from base 1. V loses 5 bases, J loses 0 bases, and the germline ends lie 17 bases apart. This clonotype was seen only a few times. Its antigen remains undetermined. No much larger clone is present one base from it, and per-base qualities are unavailable. The library relied on PCR. TCRdb names Illumina HiSeq 2500 as the instrument used. TCR library preparation used molecular barcoding, with unique molecular identifiers applied to normalize quantification of the TCRbeta repertoire. TCRdb handled the public reads itself, with Q25 trimming in fastp and clone calling in MiXCR, and kept productive beta chains. Entries are consolidated by CDR3 protein sequence, retaining the most common genes and DNA. Present in this sample are 250,000 to 300,000 distinct CDR3 sequences, 9.9% of which were seen just once. The ten largest clones take up roughly a tenth of the sample.

The specimen comprised PBMCs from the stem cell graft donor, sampled from the stem cell graft. This sequence originates from a human donor who donated a stem cell graft to a child with SCID. The sequence is built from TRBV9 and TRBJ2-2; the D gene is possibly TRBD1 or TRBD2, with 6 bases matching each. The DNA reads as follows: TGTGCCAGCAGTGCCCAGGTCGGGGGCCCGAACACCGGGGAGCTGTTTTTT. Its amino acids are CASSAQVGGPNTGELFF.